These T cell receptor beta chains were read from a single sample in a study of PD-1 blockade in classical Hodgkin lymphoma. The protocol was immunoSEQ multiplex PCR, while the TCRdb copy is restricted to in-frame clones and leaves out a portion. The table includes over 15,000 clones, roughly 83% detected once. The source was peripheral blood mononuclear cells (PBMCs), collected at baseline. Receptors were obtained from a human donor with classical Hodgkin lymphoma. Each CDR3 is given with its conserved first and last residue. A D gene is named only where the DNA matches it firmly. Some rows have no size entry. The others give once, few or many, or a class for an expanded clone.

v_call	j_call	d_call	cdr3_length	clone_size	cdr3_aa	cdr3_nt
TRBV7-9	TRBJ2-3	-	13	-	CASEGPEVDTQYF	TGTGCCAGCGAAGGGCCGGAGGTGGATACGCAGTATTTT
TRBV11-2	TRBJ2-3	-	12	-	CASRGRRDTQYF	TGTGCCAGCAGGGGACGCCGTGATACGCAGTATTTT
TRBV28	TRBJ2-3	TRBD1	19	-	CASSLWVPQGDMVTDTQYF	TGTGCCAGCAGTTTATGGGTGCCCCAGGGGGACATGGTAACAGATACGCAGTATTTT
TRBV6-1	TRBJ2-7	TRBD1	16	-	CASSEAGQVSSYEQYF	TGTGCCAGCAGTGAGGCGGGACAGGTGAGCTCCTACGAGCAGTACTTC
TRBV2	TRBJ1-1	-	14	-	CASSEAGSGTEAFF	TGTGCCAGCAGTGAAGCGGGGAGCGGGACTGAAGCTTTCTTT
TRBV11-1	TRBJ1-1	-	13	-	CASTLRTRTEAFF	TGTGCCAGCACCCTGAGGACCCGGACCGAAGCTTTCTTT
TRBV9	TRBJ2-7	-	14	-	CASSDRQADYEQYF	TGTGCCAGCAGCGATAGGCAAGCGGACTACGAGCAGTACTTC
TRBV12-5	TRBJ1-1	TRBD1	14	-	CASGRTGGGTEAFF	TGTGCTAGTGGCCGGACAGGGGGGGGAACTGAAGCTTTCTTT
TRBV4-3	TRBJ2-1	-	16	-	CASSQDYTEGHNEQFF	TGCGCCAGCAGCCAAGATTATACGGAGGGACACAATGAGCAGTTCTTC
TRBV6-1	TRBJ1-4	-	13	-	CASAGTLDEKLFF	TGTGCCAGCGCGGGGACCCTTGATGAAAAACTGTTTTTT
TRBV5-4	TRBJ1-2	TRBD1	19	-	CASSYHLPGQQILNYGYTF	TGTGCCAGCAGCTACCATTTGCCGGGACAGCAAATTCTTAACTATGGCTACACCTTC
TRBV15	TRBJ2-1	TRBD2	15	-	CATRAGLAAYNEQFF	TGTGCCACCAGAGCGGGACTAGCTGCCTACAATGAGCAGTTCTTC
TRBV4-3	TRBJ1-2	-	18	-	CASSQEIVKGTGDYGYTF	TGCGCCAGCAGCCAAGAAATTGTTAAGGGGACGGGGGACTATGGCTACACCTTC
TRBV11-2	TRBJ2-6	-	13	-	CAGAPSGANVLTF	TGTGCTGGAGCGCCCTCTGGGGCCAACGTCCTGACTTTC
TRBV4-3	TRBJ1-1	-	14	-	CASSQGGLGTEAFF	TGCGCCAGCAGCCAAGGGGGGCTCGGGACTGAAGCTTTCTTT
TRBV19	TRBJ1-6	-	12	-	CASSITGSPLHF	TGTGCCAGTAGTATAACAGGTTCACCCCTCCACTTT
TRBV19	TRBJ2-1	-	11	few	CASSAGVEQFF	TGTGCCAGTAGTGCAGGGGTCGAGCAGTTCTTC
TRBV5-4	TRBJ2-7	-	11	-	CASSGAYEQYF	TGTGCCAGCAGCGGGGCCTACGAGCAGTACTTC
TRBV9	TRBJ2-7	-	14	-	CASSVGAPGYEQYF	TGTGCCAGCAGCGTCGGGGCTCCAGGGTACGAGCAGTACTTC
TRBV27	TRBJ2-3	-	14	-	CASSWSDRDNTQYF	TGTGCCAGCAGTTGGTCCGACAGAGACAATACGCAGTATTTT
TRBV19	TRBJ2-5	TRBD2	17	-	CASSSERGALGRETQYF	TGTGCCAGTAGTAGCGAGCGGGGGGCCTTGGGGAGAGAGACCCAGTACTTC
TRBV27	TRBJ2-7	-	13	once	CASSLGPTYEQYF	TGTGCCAGCAGTCTCGGGCCCACCTACGAGCAGTACTTC
TRBV18	TRBJ1-1	-	13	-	CASSPSGSAEAFF	TGTGCCAGCTCACCATCGGGGTCCGCTGAAGCTTTCTTT
TRBV6-5	TRBJ2-7	-	13	few	CASSWGVTYEQYF	TGTGCCAGCAGTTGGGGGGTGACCTACGAGCAGTACTTC
TRBV7-2	TRBJ2-3	TRBD2	15	few	CASPGSGGVLDTQYF	TGTGCCAGCCCGGGGAGCGGGGGGGTTCTGGATACGCAGTATTTT
TRBV7-8	TRBJ1-5	-	15	-	CASSLDRVGGKPQHF	TGTGCCAGCAGCTTAGACAGGGTTGGTGGGAAGCCCCAGCATTTT
TRBV19	TRBJ1-6	TRBD1	16	few	CASSIPSGTGNSPLHF	TGTGCCAGTAGTATCCCATCCGGGACAGGCAATTCACCCCTCCACTTT
TRBV2	TRBJ2-2	-	17	-	CASSVTAAVLNTGELFF	TGTGCCAGCAGTGTAACGGCTGCAGTCTTGAACACCGGGGAGCTGTTTTTT
TRBV6-5	TRBJ2-7	TRBD2	15	-	CASSYSNSGPYEQYF	TGTGCCAGCAGTTACTCGAATAGCGGGCCCTACGAGCAGTACTTC
TRBV4-2	TRBJ1-4	-	15	-	CASSQDHGGNEKLFF	TGTGCCAGCAGCCAAGATCACGGTGGGAATGAAAAACTGTTTTTT
TRBV6-4	TRBJ1-5	TRBD1	17	-	CASSDSKGTGDNQPQHF	TGTGCCAGCAGTGACTCGAAGGGGACAGGGGATAATCAGCCCCAGCATTTT
TRBV4-1	TRBJ1-5	TRBD1	15	-	CASRDRSGGEQPQHF	TGCGCCAGCAGGGACAGGTCGGGGGGGGAACAGCCCCAGCATTTT
TRBV7-9	TRBJ1-2	-	14	-	CANSRTGHNYGYTF	TGTGCCAACAGCCGGACGGGACACAACTATGGCTACACCTTC
TRBV25-1	TRBJ1-4	-	15	-	CASSDSGTTNEKLFF	TGTGCCAGCAGTGACTCCGGGACAACTAATGAAAAACTGTTTTTT
TRBV9	TRBJ2-2	TRBD2	16	-	CASSPVAGGPDGELFF	TGTGCCAGCAGCCCCGTAGCGGGGGGGCCCGACGGGGAGCTGTTTTTT
TRBV13	TRBJ1-1	-	14	-	CASTFGGVGTEAFF	TGTGCCAGCACCTTCGGGGGGGTAGGGACTGAAGCTTTCTTT
TRBV21-1	TRBJ1-1	-	19	few	CASSTQARWDGLMNTEAFF	TGTGCCAGCAGCACGCAAGCGCGGTGGGACGGACTGATGAACACTGAAGCTTTCTTT
TRBV7-2	TRBJ1-5	-	16	few	CASSLTSGRVGQPQHF	TGTGCCAGCAGCTTAACGAGCGGGAGGGTTGGTCAGCCCCAGCATTTT
TRBV9	TRBJ2-7	-	14	-	CASSVSDIAYEQYF	TGTGCCAGCAGCGTCTCGGACATCGCCTACGAGCAGTACTTC
TRBV12-5	TRBJ1-3	TRBD1	16	-	CASGLVGQGSGNTIYF	TGTGCTAGTGGTTTGGTAGGACAGGGCTCTGGAAACACCATATATTTT
TRBV13	TRBJ2-1	TRBD1	15	-	CASSPDRGYYNEQFF	TGTGCCAGCAGCCCGGACAGGGGTTACTACAATGAGCAGTTCTTC
TRBV5-1	TRBJ2-5	-	16	-	CASSLAEGIPQETQYF	TGCGCCAGCAGCTTGGCCGAGGGCATTCCCCAAGAGACCCAGTACTTC
TRBV28	TRBJ1-2	-	13	-	CASKRPHPYGYTF	TGTGCCAGCAAGCGACCACACCCCTATGGCTACACCTTC
TRBV7-9	TRBJ1-6	-	16	-	CASSLAMGLLNSPLHF	TGTGCCAGCAGCTTAGCTATGGGCCTCCTTAATTCACCCCTCCACTTT
TRBV28	TRBJ1-6	-	13	-	CAAGVSYNSPLHF	TGTGCCGCCGGCGTCTCCTATAATTCACCCCTCCACTTT
TRBV7-2	TRBJ2-7	-	17	-	CASSSPGRDRPAGEQYF	TGTGCCAGCAGCTCCCCGGGTAGGGACAGGCCAGCGGGAGAGCAGTACTTC
TRBV7-9	TRBJ2-1	-	11	-	CASRGPGLQFF	TGTGCCAGCAGAGGTCCGGGTCTACAGTTCTTC
TRBV28	TRBJ2-7	-	12	-	CASSLKGNEQYF	TGTGCCAGCAGTTTAAAGGGGAACGAGCAGTACTTC
TRBV7-9	TRBJ1-4	TRBD1	14	-	CASSVGQGVEKLFF	TGTGCCAGCAGCGTGGGACAGGGTGTGGAAAAACTGTTTTTT
TRBV6-1	TRBJ2-5	-	14	once	CASSELTGQETQYF	TGTGCCAGCAGTGAATTGACAGGCCAAGAGACCCAGTACTTC
TRBV14	TRBJ1-1	-	12	few	CASSQDGGEAFF	TGTGCCAGCAGCCAAGATGGTGGAGAGGCTTTCTTT
TRBV11-2	TRBJ1-1	TRBD1	19	-	CASSLTQTGQGLIGAEAFF	TGTGCCAGCAGCTTAACCCAGACGGGACAGGGATTGATTGGAGCTGAAGCTTTCTTT
TRBV7-9	TRBJ1-2	TRBD1	16	-	CASSLKGAGGFSGYTF	TGTGCCAGCAGCTTAAAAGGGGCAGGGGGGTTCAGTGGCTACACCTTC
TRBV6-5	TRBJ1-1	-	13	once	CASRQGMNTEAFF	TGTGCCAGCAGACAGGGAATGAACACTGAAGCTTTCTTT
TRBV10-1	TRBJ2-3	-	16	-	CASSETWGSATDTQYF	TGCGCCAGCAGTGAGACGTGGGGAAGCGCCACAGATACGCAGTATTTT
TRBV7-6	TRBJ1-2	-	13	-	CASSPEGGQGYTF	TGTGCCAGCAGCCCCGAGGGGGGCCAGGGCTACACCTTC
TRBV4-1	TRBJ2-3	-	12	-	CASSQSRGTQYF	TGCGCCAGCAGCCAAAGCCGGGGTACGCAGTATTTT